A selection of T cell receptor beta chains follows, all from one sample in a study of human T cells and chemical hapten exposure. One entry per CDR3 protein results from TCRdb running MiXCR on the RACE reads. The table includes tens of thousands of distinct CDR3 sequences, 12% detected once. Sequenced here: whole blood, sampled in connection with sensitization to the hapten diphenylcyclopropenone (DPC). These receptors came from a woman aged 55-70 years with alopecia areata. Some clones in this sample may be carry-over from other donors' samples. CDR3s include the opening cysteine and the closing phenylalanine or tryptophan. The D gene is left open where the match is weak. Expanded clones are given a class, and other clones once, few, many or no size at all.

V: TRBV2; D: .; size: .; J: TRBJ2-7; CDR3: CASRQTEARQYF; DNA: TGTGCCAGCAGACAAACAGAGGCGAGGCAGTACTTC
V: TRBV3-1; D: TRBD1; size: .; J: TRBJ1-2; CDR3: CASSPGTGGGWGYGYTF; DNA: TGTGCCAGCAGCCCCGGGACAGGGGGTGGCTGGGGATATGGCTACACCTTC
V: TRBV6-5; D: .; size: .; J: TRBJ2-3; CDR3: CASTYRDTSTDTQYF; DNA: TGTGCCAGCACCTACAGGGATACTAGCACAGATACGCAGTATTTT
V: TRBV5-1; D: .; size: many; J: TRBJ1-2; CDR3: CASSLGFVGTWNGYTF; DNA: TGCGCCAGCAGCTTGGGATTTGTGGGGACCTGGAATGGCTACACCTTC
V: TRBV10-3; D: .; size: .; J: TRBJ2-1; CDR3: CAISGTDYNEQFF; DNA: TGTGCCATCAGTGGGACTGATTACAATGAGCAGTTCTTC
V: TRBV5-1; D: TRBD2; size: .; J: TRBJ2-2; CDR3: CASSSGATYTGELFF; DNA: TGCGCCAGCAGCAGCGGGGCTACGTACACCGGGGAGCTGTTTTTT
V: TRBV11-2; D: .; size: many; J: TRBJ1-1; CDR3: CASSLKGGDTEAFF; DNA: TGTGCCAGCAGCTTGAAAGGGGGGGACACTGAAGCTTTCTTT
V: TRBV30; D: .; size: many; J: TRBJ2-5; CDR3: CAWSSYWQETQYF; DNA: TGTGCCTGGAGTTCATACTGGCAAGAGACCCAGTACTTC
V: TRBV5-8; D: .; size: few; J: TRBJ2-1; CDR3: CASSPPSDLGGNEQFF; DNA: TGTGCCAGCAGCCCGCCGTCAGATTTAGGGGGGAATGAGCAGTTCTTC
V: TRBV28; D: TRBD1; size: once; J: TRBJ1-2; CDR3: CASQTGTLYGYTF; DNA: TGTGCCAGTCAGACAGGGACCCTCTATGGCTACACCTTC
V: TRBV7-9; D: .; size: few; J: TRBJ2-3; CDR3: CASSLGPPDTQYF; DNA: TGTGCCAGCAGCTTAGGGCCCCCCGATACGCAGTATTTT
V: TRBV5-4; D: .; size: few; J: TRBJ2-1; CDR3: CASSLSGGAIYNEQFF; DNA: TGTGCCAGCAGCTTATCTGGGGGGGCCATTTACAATGAGCAGTTCTTC
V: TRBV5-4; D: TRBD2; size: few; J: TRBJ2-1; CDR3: CASTREGPSAYNEQFF; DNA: TGTGCCAGCACCAGGGAGGGGCCCTCGGCCTACAATGAGCAGTTCTTC
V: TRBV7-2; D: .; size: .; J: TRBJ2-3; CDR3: CASSQTRLDTQYF; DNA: TGTGCCAGCAGCCAAACGCGGCTGGATACGCAGTATTTT
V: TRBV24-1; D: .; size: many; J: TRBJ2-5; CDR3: CATRLTGVYQETQYF; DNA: TGTGCCACCAGACTGACAGGCGTGTACCAAGAGACCCAGTACTTC
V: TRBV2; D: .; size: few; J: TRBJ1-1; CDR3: CASSGVGQLNTEAFF; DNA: TGTGCCAGCAGTGGGGTGGGGCAGTTGAACACTGAAGCTTTCTTT
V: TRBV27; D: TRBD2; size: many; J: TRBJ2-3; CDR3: CASSCPIRGCGGAPHIASTDTQYF; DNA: TGTGCCAGCAGCTGCCCCATTAGAGGTTGCGGGGGGGCACCCCATATAGCTAGCACAGATACGCAGTATTTT
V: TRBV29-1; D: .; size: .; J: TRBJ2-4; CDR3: CSVMSADKNIQYF; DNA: TGCAGCGTTATGAGTGCGGACAAAAACATTCAGTACTTC
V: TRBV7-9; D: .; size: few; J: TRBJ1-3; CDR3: CAIGEGWMLGNTIYF; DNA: TGTGCCATCGGCGAAGGCTGGATGCTTGGAAACACCATATATTTT
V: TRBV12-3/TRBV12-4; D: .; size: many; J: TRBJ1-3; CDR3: CASSENRVGNTIYF; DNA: TGTGCCAGCAGTGAAAACAGGGTTGGAAACACCATATATTTT
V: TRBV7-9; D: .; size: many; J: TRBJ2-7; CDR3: CASSPRRGRIYEQYF; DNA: TGTGCCAGCAGCCCCCGGAGGGGAAGAATCTACGAGCAGTACTTC
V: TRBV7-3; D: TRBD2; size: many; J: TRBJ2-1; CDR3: CASSSLAGGPNEQFF; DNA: TGTGCCAGCAGCTCGCTAGCGGGGGGGCCTAATGAGCAGTTCTTC
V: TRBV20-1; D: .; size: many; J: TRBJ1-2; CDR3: CSARDLGRVVYGYTF; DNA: TGCAGTGCTAGAGATCTTGGCAGGGTCGTATATGGCTACACCTTC
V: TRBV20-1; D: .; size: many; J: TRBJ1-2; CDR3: CSAPANYGYTF; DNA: TGCAGTGCTCCAGCTAACTATGGCTACACCTTC
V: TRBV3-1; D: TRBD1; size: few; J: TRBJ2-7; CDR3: CASSPYSTGAYEQYF; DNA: TGTGCCAGCAGCCCCTACTCCACAGGGGCATACGAGCAGTACTTC
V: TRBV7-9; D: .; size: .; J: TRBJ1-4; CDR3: CASSILRSNEKLFF; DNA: TGTGCCAGCAGCATCCTCAGGAGTAATGAAAAACTGTTTTTT
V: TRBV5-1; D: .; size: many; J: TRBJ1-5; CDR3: CASSLESSQPQHF; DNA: TGCGCCAGCAGCTTGGAATCTAGTCAGCCCCAGCATTTT
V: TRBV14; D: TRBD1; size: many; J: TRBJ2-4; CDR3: CASSQGGQGNIQYF; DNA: TGTGCCAGCAGCCAAGGAGGACAGGGGAACATTCAGTACTTC
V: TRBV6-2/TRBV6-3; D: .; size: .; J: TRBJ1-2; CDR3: CASSYSAGSGGYTF; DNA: TGTGCCAGCAGTTACTCGGCGGGGTCCGGAGGCTACACCTTC
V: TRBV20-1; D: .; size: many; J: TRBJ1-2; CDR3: CSAPNGLSNYGYTF; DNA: TGCAGTGCCCCAAACGGCCTCAGTAACTATGGCTACACCTTC
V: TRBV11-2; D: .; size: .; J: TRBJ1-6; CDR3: CASSLDRRAFNSPLHF; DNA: TGTGCCAGCAGCTTAGATCGCAGGGCGTTTAATTCACCCCTCCACTTT
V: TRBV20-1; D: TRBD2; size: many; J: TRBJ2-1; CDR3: CSARDGTSGGALFF; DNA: TGCAGTGCTAGAGATGGGACTAGCGGGGGGGCACTGTTCTTC
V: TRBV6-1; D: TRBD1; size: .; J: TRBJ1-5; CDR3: CASQRQGVNLSNQPQHF; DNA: TGTGCCAGCCAAAGACAGGGGGTGAACCTTAGCAATCAGCCCCAGCATTTT
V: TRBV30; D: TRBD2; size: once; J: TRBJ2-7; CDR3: CAFTSGGYYEQYF; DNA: TGTGCCTTCACTAGCGGGGGATACTACGAGCAGTACTTC
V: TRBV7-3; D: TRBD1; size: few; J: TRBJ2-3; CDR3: CASSLAGTGTDTQYF; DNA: TGTGCCAGCAGCTTAGCCGGGACAGGCACAGATACGCAGTATTTT
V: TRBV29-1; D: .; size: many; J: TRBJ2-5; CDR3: CSVGASSVKETQYF; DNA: TGCAGCGTGGGGGCGTCTAGCGTGAAGGAGACCCAGTACTTC
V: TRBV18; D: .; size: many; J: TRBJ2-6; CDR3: CASSPQGSGANVLTF; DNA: TGTGCCAGCTCACCGCAGGGGTCCGGGGCCAACGTCCTGACTTTC
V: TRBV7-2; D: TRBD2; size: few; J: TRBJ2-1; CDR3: CASIGGRNNEQFF; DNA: TGTGCCAGCATCGGGGGGAGAAACAATGAGCAGTTCTTC
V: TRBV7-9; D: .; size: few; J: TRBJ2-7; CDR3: CASSLTRDGSNYEQYF; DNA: TGTGCCAGCAGCTTAACCAGGGACGGATCAAACTACGAGCAGTACTTC
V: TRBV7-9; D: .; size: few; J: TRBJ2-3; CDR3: CASRLTDTQYF; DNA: TGTGCCAGCAGGCTAACAGATACGCAGTATTTT